The rows below give T cell receptor beta chains drawn from one sample of a study of cytomegalovirus exposure and HLA in healthy donors. Clones were read by immunoSEQ multiplex PCR, and TCRdb kept only the in-frame ones, dropping some. This table has 180,000 or so clones, 77% appearing once. Sequencing input: PBMCs. These receptors originate from a man aged 18 to 30 in good health and CMV-seronegative. CDR3s include the opening cysteine and the closing phenylalanine or tryptophan. Each record gives: V gene, J gene, CDR3 protein.

>TRBV5-1|TRBJ2-1
CASSLAWGGASSYNEQFF
>TRBV5-1|TRBJ2-7
CASSPGTSGREQYF
>TRBV29-1|TRBJ2-7
CSVEGRGYEQYF
>TRBV15|TRBJ2-7
CATSRGVGRGPREQYF
>TRBV19|TRBJ2-7
CASARSVSYEQYF
>TRBV12-5|TRBJ1-2
CASGPPDREVYGYTF
>TRBV4-3|TRBJ2-3
CASSRTSTDTQYF
>TRBV28|TRBJ1-5
CASRQGVYSNQPQHF
>TRBV19|TRBJ2-5
CASTPTGQETQYF
>TRBV12-2|TRBJ1-5
CASRFYQDREHQPQHF
>TRBV6-9|TRBJ2-3
CASPRDTQYF